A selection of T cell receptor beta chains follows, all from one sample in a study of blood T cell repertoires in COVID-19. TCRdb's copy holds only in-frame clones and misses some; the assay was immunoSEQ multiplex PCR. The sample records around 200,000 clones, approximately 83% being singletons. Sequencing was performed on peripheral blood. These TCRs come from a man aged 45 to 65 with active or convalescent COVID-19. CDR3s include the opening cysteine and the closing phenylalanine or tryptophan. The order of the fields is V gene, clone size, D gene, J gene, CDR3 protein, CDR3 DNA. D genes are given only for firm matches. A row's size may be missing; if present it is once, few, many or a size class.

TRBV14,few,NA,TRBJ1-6,CASSQIGGALNSPLHF,TGTGCCAGCAGCCAAATCGGGGGGGCCCTAAATTCACCCCTCCACTTT
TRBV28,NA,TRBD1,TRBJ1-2,CASRRQGAKDYGYTF,TGTGCCAGCAGACGACAGGGGGCTAAGGACTATGGCTACACCTTC
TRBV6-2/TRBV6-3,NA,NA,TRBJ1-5,CASSDGVINQPQHF,TGTGCCAGCAGCGACGGGGTAATTAATCAGCCCCAGCATTTT
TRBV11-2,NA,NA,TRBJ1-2,CASSLDWGLWNTF,TGTGCCAGCAGCTTAGATTGGGGACTTTGGAATACCTTC
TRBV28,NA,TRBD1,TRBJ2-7,CASSFSQGANEQYF,TGTGCCAGCAGTTTCAGCCAGGGGGCTAACGAGCAGTACTTC
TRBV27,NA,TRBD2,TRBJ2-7,CASRTARRGGIYEQYF,TGTGCCAGCAGGACCGCCAGGCGGGGGGGGATCTACGAGCAGTACTTC
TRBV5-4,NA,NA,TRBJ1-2,CASKLQGNYGYTF,TGTGCCAGCAAACTACAGGGTAACTATGGCTACACCTTC
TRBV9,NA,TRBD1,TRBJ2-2,CASSPRQGEELFF,TGTGCCAGCAGCCCTCGACAGGGGGAGGAGCTGTTTTTT
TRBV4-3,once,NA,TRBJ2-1,CASSQAGPYRSSYNEQFF,TGCGCCAGCAGCCAAGCAGGCCCTTACCGAAGCTCCTACAATGAGCAGTTCTTC
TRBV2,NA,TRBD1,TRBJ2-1,CASLWDSNSNEQFF,TGTGCCAGTCTTTGGGACAGTAATAGCAATGAGCAGTTCTTC
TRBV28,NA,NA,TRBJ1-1,CASSPYGEGSGTEAFF,TGTGCCAGCAGTCCCTACGGTGAGGGATCGGGGACTGAAGCTTTCTTT
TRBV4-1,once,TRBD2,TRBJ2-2,CASSQDGTTQRELFF,TGCGCCAGCAGCCAAGATGGGACTACCCAAAGGGAGCTGTTTTTT
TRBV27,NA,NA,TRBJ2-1,CASSFASHMYEQFF,TGTGCCAGCAGTTTTGCTAGCCATATGTATGAGCAGTTCTTC
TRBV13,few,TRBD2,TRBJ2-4,CASSAGAGDAKNIQYF,TGTGCCAGCAGCGCCGGTGCGGGGGACGCCAAAAACATTCAGTACTTC
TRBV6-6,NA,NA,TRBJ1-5,CASSYSADWQPQHF,TGTGCCAGCAGTTACTCGGCAGATTGGCAGCCCCAGCATTTT
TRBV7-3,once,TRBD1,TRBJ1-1,CASSEDRGLNTEAFF,TGTGCCAGCAGCGAAGACAGGGGTTTAAACACTGAAGCTTTCTTT
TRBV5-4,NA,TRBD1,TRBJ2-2,CASSSGTGNTGELFF,TGTGCCAGCAGCTCAGGGACAGGGAACACCGGGGAGCTGTTTTTT
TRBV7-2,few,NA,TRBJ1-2,CASSPRDTLSYGYTF,TGTGCCAGCAGCCCTCGGGACACCTTAAGCTATGGCTACACCTTC
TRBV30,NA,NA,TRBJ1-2,CAWKAQGFRGYTF,TGTGCCTGGAAAGCACAGGGATTTAGGGGCTACACCTTC
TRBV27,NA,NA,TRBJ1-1,CASSPQTGRNTEAFF,TGTGCCAGCAGTCCCCAGACAGGTAGGAACACTGAAGCTTTCTTT
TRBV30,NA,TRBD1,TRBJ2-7,CAWSSRDRVVYEQYF,TGTGCCTGGAGTAGCCGGGACAGGGTGGTTTACGAGCAGTACTTC
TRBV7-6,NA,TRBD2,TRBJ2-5,CASSAGLAGMETQYF,TGTGCCAGCAGCGCGGGACTAGCGGGGATGGAGACCCAGTACTTC
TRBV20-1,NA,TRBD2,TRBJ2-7,CSASLPSGGPSEQYF,TGCAGTGCTAGTCTTCCCAGCGGGGGGCCCTCTGAGCAGTACTTC
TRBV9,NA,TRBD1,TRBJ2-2,CASSVGGTGGTGELFF,TGTGCCAGCAGCGTAGGAGGGACAGGGGGGACCGGGGAGCTGTTTTTT
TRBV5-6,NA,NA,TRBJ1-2,CASSFATGSNYGYTF,TGTGCCAGCAGCTTTGCAACAGGGTCCAACTATGGCTACACCTTC
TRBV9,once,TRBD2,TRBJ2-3,CASSAPLSGDTDTQYF,TGTGCCAGCAGCGCGCCCCTAAGCGGGGACACAGATACGCAGTATTTT
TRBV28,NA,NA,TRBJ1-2,CASSTRQDYGYTF,TGTGCCAGCAGTACCAGACAGGACTATGGCTACACCTTC
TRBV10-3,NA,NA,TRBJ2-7,CAISELGTRNEQYF,TGTGCCATCAGTGAGCTCGGGACACGGAACGAGCAGTACTTC
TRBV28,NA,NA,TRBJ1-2,CASSVGRVWGGYTF,TGTGCCAGCAGTGTAGGCAGGGTATGGGGTGGCTACACCTTC
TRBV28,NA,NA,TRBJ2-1,CASSLFASSVLLANEQFF,TGTGCCAGCAGTTTATTCGCCTCTAGCGTCCTTCTCGCCAATGAGCAGTTCTTC
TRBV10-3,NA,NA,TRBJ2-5,CAIRTGAGEETQYF,TGTGCCATCAGGACAGGGGCGGGGGAAGAGACCCAGTACTTC
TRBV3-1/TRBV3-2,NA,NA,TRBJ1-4,CASSRDIAYEKLFF,TGTGCCAGCAGCCGGGACATAGCTTATGAAAAACTGTTTTTT
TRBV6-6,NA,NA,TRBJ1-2,CASSYSSGKGYGYTF,TGTGCCAGCAGTTACTCGTCAGGGAAAGGCTATGGCTACACCTTC
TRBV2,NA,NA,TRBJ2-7,CASSGPGDNEQYF,TGTGCCAGCAGTGGACCCGGGGATAACGAGCAGTACTTC
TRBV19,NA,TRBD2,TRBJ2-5,CASGTSGGDGETQYF,TGTGCCAGTGGAACTAGCGGGGGGGACGGAGAGACCCAGTACTTC
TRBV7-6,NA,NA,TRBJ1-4,CASSSALDKKLFF,TGTGCCAGCAGCTCCGCCTTAGATAAAAAACTGTTTTTT
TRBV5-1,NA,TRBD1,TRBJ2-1,CASSEHRDRALNEQFF,TGCGCCAGCAGCGAACACCGGGACAGGGCTTTGAATGAGCAGTTCTTC
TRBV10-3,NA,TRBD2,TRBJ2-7,CAVTSGDLYEQYF,TGTGCCGTCACTAGCGGGGATCTCTACGAGCAGTACTTC
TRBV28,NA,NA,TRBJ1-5,CASRDPGDNQPQHF,TGTGCCAGCAGGGATCCGGGAGACAATCAGCCCCAGCATTTT
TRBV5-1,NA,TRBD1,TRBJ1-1,CASSPGDREGSEAFF,TGCGCCAGCAGCCCAGGGGACAGGGAAGGCTCTGAAGCTTTCTTT
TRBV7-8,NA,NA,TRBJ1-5,CASSLKADQPQHF,TGTGCCAGCAGCTTAAAGGCGGATCAGCCCCAGCATTTT
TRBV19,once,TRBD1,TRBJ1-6,CARGGGQGVLGSPLHF,TGTGCCAGGGGAGGGGGACAGGGGGTTTTGGGTTCACCCCTCCACTTT
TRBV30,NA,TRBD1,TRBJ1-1,CAWSQNLGQVNTEAFF,TGTGCCTGGAGTCAGAATTTGGGACAGGTGAACACTGAAGCTTTCTTT
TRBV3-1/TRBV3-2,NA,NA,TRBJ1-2,CASSPPSGRGGYGYTF,TGTGCCAGCAGCCCCCCAAGCGGCCGGGGAGGCTATGGCTACACCTTC
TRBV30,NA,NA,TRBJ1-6,CAWSPGGSSYNSPLHF,TGTGCCTGGAGCCCCGGGGGGAGCTCCTATAATTCACCCCTCCACTTT
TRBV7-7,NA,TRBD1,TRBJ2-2,CASSSGGQGANTGELFF,TGTGCCAGCAGCTCCGGGGGACAGGGGGCGAACACCGGGGAGCTGTTTTTT
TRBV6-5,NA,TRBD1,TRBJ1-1,CASSYLGQGDTEAFF,TGTGCCAGCAGTTATCTGGGACAGGGTGACACTGAAGCTTTCTTT
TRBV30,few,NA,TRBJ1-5,CAWSGQPPWAGQPQHF,TGTGCCTGGAGTGGCCAGCCACCCTGGGCGGGTCAGCCCCAGCATTTT
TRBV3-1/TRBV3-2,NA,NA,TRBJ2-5,CASSQVGGPQETQYF,TGTGCCAGCAGCCAAGTAGGAGGGCCGCAAGAGACCCAGTACTTC
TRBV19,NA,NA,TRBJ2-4,CASSIDRNSNIQYF,TGTGCCAGTAGTATAGACCGTAATTCCAACATTCAGTACTTC
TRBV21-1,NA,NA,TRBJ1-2,CASSSGTGGSYTF,TGTGCCAGCAGCAGTGGGACAGGGGGTAGCTACACCTTC
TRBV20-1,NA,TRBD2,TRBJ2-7,CSASPSGASGEQYF,TGCAGTGCTAGTCCTAGCGGGGCTTCGGGCGAGCAGTACTTC
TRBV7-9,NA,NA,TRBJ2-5,CASSHESGQETQYF,TGTGCCAGCAGCCACGAGTCGGGCCAAGAGACCCAGTACTTC